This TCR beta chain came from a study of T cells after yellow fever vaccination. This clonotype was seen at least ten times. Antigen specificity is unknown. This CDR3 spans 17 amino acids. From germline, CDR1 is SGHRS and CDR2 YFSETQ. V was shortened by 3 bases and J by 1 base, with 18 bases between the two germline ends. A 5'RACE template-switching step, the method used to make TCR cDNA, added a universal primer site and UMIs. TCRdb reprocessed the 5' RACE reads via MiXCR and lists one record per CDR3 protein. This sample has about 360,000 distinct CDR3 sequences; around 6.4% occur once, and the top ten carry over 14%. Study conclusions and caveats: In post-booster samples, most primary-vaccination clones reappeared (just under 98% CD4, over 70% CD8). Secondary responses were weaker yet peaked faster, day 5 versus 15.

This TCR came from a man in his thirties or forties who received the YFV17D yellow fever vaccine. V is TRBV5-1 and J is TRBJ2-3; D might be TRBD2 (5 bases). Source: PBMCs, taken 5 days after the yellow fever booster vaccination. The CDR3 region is CASSWSRVIAGTDTQYF. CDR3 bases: TGCGCCAGCAGCTGGTCGCGGGTGATAGCCGGCACAGATACGCAGTATTTT.